This TCR beta chain was recovered during a study of CD8 T cells in Susac syndrome. Germline CDR1 reads SGHNT; CDR2 reads YENEEA. Trimming cost V 1 base and J 10 bases, with 20 bases left between them. The CDR3 has 17 amino acids. cDNA came from around 0.54 to 1 ug RNA primed by random hexamers. Amplification of TCR beta CDR3 across 54 Vbeta and 13 Jbeta was performed with immunoSEQ multiplex PCR. TCRdb redid the calling of the immunoSEQ multiplex PCR reads with MiXCR, one entry per CDR3 protein. This repertoire shows about 120,000 distinct CDR3 sequences, about 90% found once; its top ten account for around 0.12%.

The rearrangement joins TRBV11-3 to TRBJ1-6, with D maybe TRBD1 (6 bases). The TCR was taken from a human donor in good health. The sequencing sample was made of CD8+ T cells from PBMCs. The CDR3 sequence is CASSLVRRGRSHSPLHF. The CDR3 DNA sequence: TGTGCCAGCAGCTTAGTCCGCAGGGGTAGAAGTCACTCACCCCTCCACTTT.